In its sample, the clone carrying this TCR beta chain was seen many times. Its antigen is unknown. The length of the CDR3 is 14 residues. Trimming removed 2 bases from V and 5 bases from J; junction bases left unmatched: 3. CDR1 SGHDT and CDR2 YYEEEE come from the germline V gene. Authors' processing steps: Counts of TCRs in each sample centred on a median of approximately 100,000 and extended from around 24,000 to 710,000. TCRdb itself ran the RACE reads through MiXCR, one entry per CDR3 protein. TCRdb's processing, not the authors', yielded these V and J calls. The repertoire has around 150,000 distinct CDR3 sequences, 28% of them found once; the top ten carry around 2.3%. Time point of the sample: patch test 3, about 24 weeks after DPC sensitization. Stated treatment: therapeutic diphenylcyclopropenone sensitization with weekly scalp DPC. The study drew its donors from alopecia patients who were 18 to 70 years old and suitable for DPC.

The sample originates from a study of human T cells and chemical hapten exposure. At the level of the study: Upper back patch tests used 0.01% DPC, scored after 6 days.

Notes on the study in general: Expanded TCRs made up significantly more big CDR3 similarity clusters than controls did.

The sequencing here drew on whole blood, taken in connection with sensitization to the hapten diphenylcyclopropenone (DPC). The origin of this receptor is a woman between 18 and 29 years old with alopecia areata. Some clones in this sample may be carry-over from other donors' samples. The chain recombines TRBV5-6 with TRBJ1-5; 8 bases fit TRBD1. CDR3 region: CASSLGQGYQPQHF. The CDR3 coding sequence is TGTGCCAGCAGCTTAGGACAGGGATATCAGCCCCAGCATTTT.